The 21 T cell receptor beta chains reported below all come from one sample, sequenced in a study of blood T cell repertoires in COVID-19. Sequencing was performed with immunoSEQ multiplex PCR; in TCRdb, only in-frame clones are kept and a portion is missing. The sample has some 66,000 clones, roughly 88% seen once. The source material was peripheral blood. The receptors derive from a woman aged 55-75 years with acute or convalescent COVID-19.

The V call is TRBV5-4, the J call TRBJ2-3; a weak D match, TRBD1 (6 bases). The V end was cut by 4 bases, the J end by 1 base, with 10 bases between. CDR1 is SGHNT, CDR2 YYREEE, per germline (reference sequence). The CDR3 has 14 residues. CDR3 bases: TGTGCCAGCAGCGGGACACCCGGCACAGATACGCAGTATTTT. It yields the protein CASSGTPGTDTQYF.

The CDR3: CASSERDRYNSPLHF. The CDR3 DNA reads TGTGCCAGCAGTGAGCGGGACAGGTATAATTCACCCCTCCACTTT. This chain joins TRBV6-1 and TRBJ1-6, with TRBD1 matching 8 bases. Trimming cost V 3 bases and J 4 bases; bases outside gene matches: 2. This CDR3 has 15 amino acids. The germline gives CDR1 MNHNS, CDR2 SASEGT.

CDR3 region: CASSQDSWTGRNSPLHF. The CDR3 bases are TGTGCCAGCAGCCAAGATAGTTGGACAGGGAGGAATTCACCCCTCCACTTT. The rearrangement joins TRBV14 to TRBJ1-6; 8 nucleotides agree with TRBD1. The germline CDR1 and CDR2 sequences are SGHDN and FVKESK. V gave up 0 bases and J gave up 7 bases; unmatched junction bases: 8. The CDR3 is 17 amino acids.

The chain uses TRBV13 and TRBJ1-3; D unresolved. The V gene lost 6 bases and the J gene lost 12 bases, with 18 bases spanning the gap. The CDR3 has 13 amino acids. CDR1 and CDR2 (germline): PRHDT, FYEKMQ (reference sequence). The CDR3 DNA reads as TGTGCCAGCAGGAAATATGACGGGGTGGGCATATATTTT. Encoded protein: CASRKYDGVGIYF. Variable domain in full (rest from reference TRBV13 and TRBJ1-3): AAGVIQSPRHLIKEKRETATLKCYPIPRHDTVYWYQQGPGQDPQFLISFYEKMQSDKGSIPDRFSAQQFSDYHSELNMSSLELGDSALYFCASRKYDGVGIYFGEGSWLTVV.

This clone was observed a single time. V is TRBV5-6 and J is TRBJ2-1; the D gene is possibly TRBD2 (5 bases). Germline V gene sequence: CDR1 SGHDT, CDR2 YYEEEE. V was cut by 5 bases and J by 6 bases, with 18 bases left in between. This CDR3 comprises 15 residues. CDR3 residues: CASSIPGLAVNEQFF. For the CDR3, the DNA is TGTGCCAGCAGTATCCCCGGCCTAGCCGTCAATGAGCAGTTCTTC.

The DNA for the CDR3 is TGTGCCTGGAGAACAGGACGCCCGGCGATCACCGGGGAGCTGTTTTTT. Translated: CAWRTGRPAITGELFF. The chain recombines TRBV30 with TRBJ2-2; possible D gene TRBD1, 5 bases. V was clipped by 3 bases and J by 4 bases, with 18 bases between them. The CDR3 is made up of 16 amino acids. CDR1 GTSNPN and CDR2 SVGIG come from the germline V gene (reference sequence).

This rearrangement joins TRBV5-6 to TRBJ2-3; D perhaps matches TRBD1 (6 bases). CDR1 and CDR2 from the germline V gene are SGHDT and YYEEEE. This CDR3 has 15 residues. V was cut by 0 bases and J by 8 bases, with 16 bases left in between. This CDR3 reads CASSLVTGVRGTQYF. The CDR3 DNA follows: TGTGCCAGCAGCTTGGTGACAGGTGTCCGTGGTACGCAGTATTTT.

This rearrangement joins TRBV6-5 to TRBJ2-3; TRBD2 aligns across 7 bases. This CDR3 comprises 15 residues. Germline-derived CDR1 and CDR2 are MNHEY and SVGAGI. Unmatched junction bases numbered 9, after V lost 6 bases and J lost 3 bases. DNA for the CDR3: TGTGCCAGCAGGGGTTGGGGGGGGAGTACAGATACGCAGTATTTT. Its protein is CASRGWGGSTDTQYF.

The J gene is TRBJ2-3, the V gene TRBV6-5, with D perhaps TRBD1 (6 bases). This CDR3 region has 14 residues. Germline values: CDR1 MNHEY, CDR2 SVGAGI. Trimming pared 10 bases from V and 4 bases from J, leaving 18 bases between. The CDR3 DNA sequence: TGTGCCACTACGAGACAGGAAATATCAGATACGCAGTATTTT. It is translated as CATTRQEISDTQYF.

The J gene is TRBJ2-1, the V gene TRBV11-2; possibly TRBD2 for D (6 bases). V was pared by 5 bases and J by 5 bases, with 16 bases between. CDR1 is SGHAT and CDR2 is FQNNGV in the germline V gene. The CDR3 sequence is 15 residues long. CDR3 sequence: CASSLSGIGDNEQFF. In nucleotides, the CDR3 is TGTGCCAGCAGCCTTAGCGGAATCGGGGACAATGAGCAGTTCTTC.

This chain uses TRBV11-3 with TRBJ2-6; 8 nucleotides agree with TRBD1. The CDR3 is made up of 17 amino acids. The ends lost 3 bases at V and 0 bases at J; junction bases unmatched: 4. From germline, CDR1 is SGHNT and CDR2 YENEEA. DNA for the CDR3: TGTGCCAGCAGCTTGTGGGGACAGGACTCTGGGGCCAACGTCCTGACTTTC. Translating it yields CASSLWGQDSGANVLTF.

In its sample, this clone was seen a few times. The V call is TRBV18, the J call TRBJ2-7; TRBD1 matches 7 bases. V gave up 5 bases and J gave up 4 bases; unmatched junction bases: 2. This CDR3 contains 12 residues. Per the germline V gene, CDR1 is KGHSH and CDR2 is LQKENI. The CDR3 reads CASSSQGYEQYV. The CDR3 DNA sequence: TGTGCCAGCTCATCACAGGGGTACGAGCAGTACGTC.

This sequence joins TRBV10-3 and TRBJ2-5, with no clear D. Germline V lookup: CDR1 ENHRY, CDR2 SYGVKD. The V end was cut by 0 bases, the J end by 5 bases, with 4 bases between. This CDR3 has 12 amino acids. The CDR3 protein is CAISESRETQYF. The CDR3 DNA follows: TGTGCCATCAGTGAGTCGAGGGAGACCCAGTACTTC.

The J gene is TRBJ1-1, the V gene TRBV12-3 or TRBV12-4; D not resolved. The V end was cut by 7 bases, the J end by 1 base, with 7 bases between. CDR3 length: 12 amino acids. The CDR3 DNA sequence: TGTGCCAGCACCCCCAGGAACACTGAAGCTTTCTTT. This translates into CASTPRNTEAFF.

This chain joins TRBV5-1 and TRBJ1-2; D not certain. This CDR3 comprises 13 residues. V lost 2 bases to trimming and J lost 0 bases, with 5 bases between them. The germline CDR1 and CDR2 sequences are SGHRS and YFSETQ. CDR3 loop: CASSFGANYGYTF. Here the CDR3 DNA reads TGCGCCAGCAGCTTCGGAGCTAACTATGGCTACACCTTC.

This chain uses TRBV4-1 with TRBJ2-1, with 9 bases identical to TRBD2. Trimming took 1 base from V and 8 from J; bases not matched to a gene: 6. The CDR3 loop spans 15 amino acids. CDR1 MGHRA and CDR2 YSYEKL come from the germline V gene. The CDR3 here is CASSQVSGRSDEQFF. Here the CDR3 DNA reads TGCGCCAGCAGCCAAGTTAGCGGGAGATCGGATGAGCAGTTCTTC.

The chain employs TRBV19 and TRBJ1-1; D gene ambiguous. Trimming took 3 bases from V and 7 from J, leaving 9 bases between them. CDR3 length equals 12 residues. Germline CDR1 and CDR2: LNHDA and SQIVND (reference sequence). CDR3 in amino acids: CASSISGSEAFF. In DNA, the CDR3 is TGTGCCAGTAGTATCTCGGGAAGTGAAGCTTTCTTT.

The chain couples TRBV6-1 to TRBJ1-2; D remains unclear. The germline gives CDR1 MNHNS, CDR2 SASEGT. CDR3 length equals 15 residues. V lost 3 bases, J lost 4 bases, and 15 bases lay in between. For the CDR3, the DNA is TGTGCCAGCAGTGATTTTGGCAGAACCCCCTATGGCTACACCTTC. Translating it yields CASSDFGRTPYGYTF.

V and J are TRBV15 and TRBJ1-2; 8 nucleotides agree with TRBD1. CDR3 length equals 15 residues. Per germline, CDR1 LNHNV and CDR2 YYDKDF (reference sequence). V dropped 0 bases and J dropped 6; count of bases not matched to a gene: 6. The CDR3 here is CATSRDRGRTDGYTF. The DNA of the CDR3 is TGTGCCACCAGCAGAGACAGGGGGCGAACTGATGGCTACACCTTC.

Only one count was recorded for this clone. The V and J genes are TRBV4-1 and TRBJ1-5, with 9 bases lining up with TRBD1. After removal of 4 bases from V and 4 bases from J, the junction contained 14 bases not matched to a gene. The CDR3 spans 18 residues. The germline CDR1 and CDR2 sequences are MGHRA and YSYEKL. The CDR3 DNA reads TGCGCCAGCAGCCCCGGACAGGGGAATGACGGTAGGAATCAGCCCCAGCATTTT. Translating it yields CASSPGQGNDGRNQPQHF.

This clone was recorded only once. The chain is built from TRBV13 and TRBJ2-3; no reliable D call. The CDR3 consists of 13 residues. CDR1 and CDR2 from the germline V gene are PRHDT and FYEKMQ (reference sequence). V was clipped by 4 bases and J by 0 bases, with 5 bases between them. CDR3 protein: CASSSLSTDTQYF. Here the CDR3 DNA reads TGTGCCAGCAGCTCACTCAGCACAGATACGCAGTATTTT.